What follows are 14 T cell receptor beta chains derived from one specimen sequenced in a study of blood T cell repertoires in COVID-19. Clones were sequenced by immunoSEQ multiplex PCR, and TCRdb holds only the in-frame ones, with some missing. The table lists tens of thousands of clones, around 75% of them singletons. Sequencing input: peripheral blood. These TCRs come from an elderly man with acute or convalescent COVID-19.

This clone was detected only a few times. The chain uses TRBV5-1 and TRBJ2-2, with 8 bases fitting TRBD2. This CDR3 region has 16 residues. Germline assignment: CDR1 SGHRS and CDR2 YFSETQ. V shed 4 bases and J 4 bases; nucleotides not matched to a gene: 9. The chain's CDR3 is CASSEVIAGLTGELFF. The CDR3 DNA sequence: TGCGCCAGCAGCGAGGTAATAGCGGGGCTCACCGGGGAGCTGTTTTTT. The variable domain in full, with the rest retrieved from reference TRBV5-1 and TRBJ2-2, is KAGVTQTPRYLIKTRGQQVTLSCSPISGHRSVSWYQQTPGQGLQFLFEYFSETQRNKGNFPGRFSGRQFSNSRSEMNVSTLELGDSALYLCASSEVIAGLTGELFFGEGSRLTVL.

The CDR3 is CASSPSKGRLYTEAFF. The CDR3 nucleotides read TGTGCCAGCAGCCCCTCCAAGGGGCGCTTGTACACTGAAGCTTTCTTT. The rearrangement links TRBV3-1 (or the pseudogene TRBV3-2) to TRBJ1-1; D might be TRBD1 (5 bases). V was cut by 4 bases and J by 3 bases, with 18 bases left in between. The CDR3 has 16 residues. Looked up from germline, CDR1 is LGHDT and CDR2 is YNNKEL (reference sequence).

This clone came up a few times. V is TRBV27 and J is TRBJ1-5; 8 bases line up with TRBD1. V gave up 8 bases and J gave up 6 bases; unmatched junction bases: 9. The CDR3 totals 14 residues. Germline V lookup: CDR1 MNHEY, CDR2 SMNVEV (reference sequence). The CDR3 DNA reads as TGTGCCAGCTGGGCCTCAGGGGGCAGTCAGCCCCAGCATTTT. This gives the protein CASWASGGSQPQHF.

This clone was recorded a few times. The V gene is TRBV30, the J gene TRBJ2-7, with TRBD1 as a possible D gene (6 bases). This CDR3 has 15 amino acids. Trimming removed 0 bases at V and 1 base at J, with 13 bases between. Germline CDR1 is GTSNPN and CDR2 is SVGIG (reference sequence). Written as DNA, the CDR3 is TGTGCCTGGAGTGTACAGACAGGACCTTCCTACGAGCAGTACTTC. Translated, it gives CAWSVQTGPSYEQYF.

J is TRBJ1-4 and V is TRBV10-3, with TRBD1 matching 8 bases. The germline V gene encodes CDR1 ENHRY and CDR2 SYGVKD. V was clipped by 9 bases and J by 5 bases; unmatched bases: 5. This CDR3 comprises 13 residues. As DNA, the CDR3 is TGTGCCATTGGACAGGGAGGAAATGAAAAACTGTTTTTT. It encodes CAIGQGGNEKLFF.

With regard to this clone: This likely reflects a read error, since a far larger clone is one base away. The CDR3 loop reads CASSPGTSWNNGELFF. CDR3 coding DNA: TGTGCCAGCAGCCCCGGGACTAGCTGGAACAACGGGGAGCTGTTTTTT. The chain joins TRBV13 to TRBJ2-2; 9 bases fit TRBD2. Germline V gene lookup returns CDR1 PRHDT and CDR2 FYEKMQ (reference sequence). CDR3 size: 16 residues.

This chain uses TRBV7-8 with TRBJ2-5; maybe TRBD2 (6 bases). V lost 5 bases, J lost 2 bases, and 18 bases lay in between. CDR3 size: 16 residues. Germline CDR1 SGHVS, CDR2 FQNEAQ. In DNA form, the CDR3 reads TGTGCCAGCAGCCCCCTAAGGGCCAGCGGGCAAGAGACCCAGTACTTC. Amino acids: CASSPLRASGQETQYF.

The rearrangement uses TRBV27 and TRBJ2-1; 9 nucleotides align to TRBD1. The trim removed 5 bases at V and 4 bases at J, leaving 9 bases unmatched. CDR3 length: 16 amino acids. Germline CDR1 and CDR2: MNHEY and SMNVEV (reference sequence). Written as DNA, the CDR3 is TGTGCCAGCAGTCCGGCCGGGACAGGGTCGTACAATGAGCAGTTCTTC. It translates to CASSPAGTGSYNEQFF.

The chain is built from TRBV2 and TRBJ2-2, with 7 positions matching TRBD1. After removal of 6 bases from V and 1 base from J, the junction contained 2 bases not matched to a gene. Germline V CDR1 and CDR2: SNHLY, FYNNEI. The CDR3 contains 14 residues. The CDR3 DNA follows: TGTGCCAGCAGGAACAGGGGGAACACCGGGGAGCTGTTTTTT. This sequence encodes CASRNRGNTGELFF.

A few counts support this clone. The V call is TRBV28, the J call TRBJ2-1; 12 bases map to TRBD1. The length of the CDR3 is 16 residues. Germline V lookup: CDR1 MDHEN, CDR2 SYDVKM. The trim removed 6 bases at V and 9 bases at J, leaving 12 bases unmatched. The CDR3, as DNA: TGTGCCAGCAGCCTCGCCGGGACAGGGGGCAGGGGTGAGCAGTTCTTC. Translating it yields CASSLAGTGGRGEQFF.

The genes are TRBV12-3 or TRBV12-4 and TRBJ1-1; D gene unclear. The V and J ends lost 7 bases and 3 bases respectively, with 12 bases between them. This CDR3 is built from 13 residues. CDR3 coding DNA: TGTGCCAGCACCCCCTTACGGTACACTGAAGCTTTCTTT. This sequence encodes CASTPLRYTEAFF.

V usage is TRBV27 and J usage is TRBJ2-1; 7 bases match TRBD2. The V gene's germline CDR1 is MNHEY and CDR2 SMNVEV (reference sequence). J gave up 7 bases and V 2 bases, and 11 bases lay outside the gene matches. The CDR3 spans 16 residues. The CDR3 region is CASSLMRTGGVNEQFF. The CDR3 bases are TGTGCCAGCAGTTTAATGAGAACGGGGGGAGTGAATGAGCAGTTCTTC.

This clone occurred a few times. The CDR3 reads CASRLAGAGELFF. CDR3 bases: TGCGCCAGCAGGTTAGCGGGGGCTGGGGAGCTGTTTTTT. The chain joins TRBV5-1 to TRBJ2-2; 9 positions agree with TRBD2. J was trimmed by 8 bases and V by 5 bases; bases with no gene match: 4. CDR1 is SGHRS and CDR2 is YFSETQ in the germline V gene. The CDR3 totals 13 residues. Using reference TRBV5-1 and TRBJ2-2 for the parts outside the CDR3, the full variable domain is KAGVTQTPRYLIKTRGQQVTLSCSPISGHRSVSWYQQTPGQGLQFLFEYFSETQRNKGNFPGRFSGRQFSNSRSEMNVSTLELGDSALYLCASRLAGAGELFFGEGSRLTVL.

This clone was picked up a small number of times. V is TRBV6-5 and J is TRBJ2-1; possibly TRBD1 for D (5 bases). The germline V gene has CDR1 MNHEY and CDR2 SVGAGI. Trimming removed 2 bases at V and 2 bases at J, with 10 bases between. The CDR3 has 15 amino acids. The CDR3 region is CASSYQGFAYNEQFF. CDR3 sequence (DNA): TGTGCCAGCAGTTACCAGGGCTTCGCCTACAATGAGCAGTTCTTC.